The 9 T cell receptor beta chains listed next were all sequenced from one sample in a study of T cell clones after liver transplantation. The repertoire was sequenced with immunoSEQ multiplex PCR; TCRdb's copy has only in-frame clones and lacks some. The profile shows 70,000 to 80,000 clones, roughly nine tenths of them singletons. The sample here was CD4+ T cells from blood, taken before liver transplant. Source of these receptors: a human donor who received a liver transplant.

The rearrangement joins TRBV6-5 to TRBJ2-5; 8 nucleotides line up with TRBD2. With 11 bases clipped from V and 5 bases from J, the junction kept 13 bases outside the gene matches. The CDR3 is 14 residues long. Germline V gives CDR1 MNHEY, CDR2 SVGAGI. CDR3 region: CASTRTGRVETQYF. CDR3 DNA: TGTGCCTCGACTCGAACCGGGAGGGTGGAGACCCAGTACTTC.

This chain joins TRBV19 and TRBJ2-5; possible D gene TRBD1, 6 bases. The V and J ends lost 3 bases and 5 bases respectively, with 10 bases between them. The CDR3 totals 13 residues. CDR1 is LNHDA, CDR2 SQIVND, per germline (reference sequence). CDR3 amino acids: CASSIQGRETQYF. CDR3 sequence (DNA): TGTGCCAGTAGTATTCAGGGGCGCGAGACCCAGTACTTC.

V and J are TRBV27 and TRBJ1-1; no clear D gene. V shed 4 bases and J shed 7 bases, with 13 bases lying between them. This CDR3 contains 13 residues. The germline gives CDR1 MNHEY, CDR2 SMNVEV (reference sequence). CDR3 sequence reads: CASSWTPGSEAFF. DNA of the CDR3: TGTGCCAGCAGTTGGACCCCAGGCAGTGAAGCTTTCTTT.

The chain joins TRBV9 to TRBJ2-3; D is tentatively TRBD1 or TRBD2 (5 bases each). V was cut by 3 bases and J by 4 bases, with 12 bases left in between. The CDR3 sequence is 14 residues long. Germline V gives CDR1 SGDLS, CDR2 YYNGEE. CDR3 loop: CASSDRRGADTQYF. The CDR3 DNA reads as TGTGCCAGCAGCGATCGTAGGGGAGCAGATACGCAGTATTTT. Using reference TRBV9 and TRBJ2-3 for the parts outside the CDR3, the full variable domain is DSGVTQTPKHLITATGQRVTLRCSPRSGDLSVYWYQQSLDQGLQFLIQYYNGEERAKGNILERFSAQQFPDLHSELNLSSLELGDSALYFCASSDRRGADTQYFGPGTRLTVL.

The J gene is TRBJ2-7, the V gene TRBV28, with 9 nucleotides matching TRBD1. V gave up 3 bases and J gave up 3 bases; unmatched junction bases: 6. Germline assignment: CDR1 MDHEN and CDR2 SYDVKM. This CDR3 spans 15 amino acids. The CDR3 sequence is CASSFSGQGGYEQYF. The CDR3 region has the DNA TGTGCCAGCAGTTTTTCGGGACAGGGAGGCTACGAGCAGTACTTC.

This clone was observed a handful of times. This sequence joins TRBV19 and TRBJ2-5; TRBD1 matches 7 bases. The V and J ends lost 5 bases and 5 bases, in that order; junction bases with no gene match: 11. CDR1 LNHDA and CDR2 SQIVND come from the germline V gene (reference sequence). There are 15 residues in the CDR3. CDR3 coding DNA: TGTGCCAGTAGTGCCGGGACAGCATCGGGGGAGACCCAGTACTTC. Translating gives CASSAGTASGETQYF.

This clone appeared a single time. The chain recombines TRBV11-3 with TRBJ2-3; 8 bases line up with TRBD2. CDR1 and CDR2 from the germline V gene are SGHNT and YENEEA. Trimming took 5 bases from V and 3 from J; bases not matched to a gene: 4. The CDR3 runs to 14 residues. CDR3 nucleotide sequence: TGTGCCAGCAGCCCATCTAGCGGGACAGATACGCAGTATTTT. This codes for CASSPSSGTDTQYF.

The rearrangement links TRBV6-5 to TRBJ1-4, with D perhaps matching TRBD1 (5 bases). There are 14 residues in the CDR3. Germline V gene lookup returns CDR1 MNHEY and CDR2 SVGAGI. The germline V and J ends were trimmed by 2 bases and 7 bases, with 11 bases remaining between them. CDR3 region: CASSYVGGREKLFF. CDR3 DNA sequence: TGTGCCAGCAGTTACGTGGGGGGACGTGAAAAACTGTTTTTT.

The chain is built from TRBV30 and TRBJ2-1; D perhaps matches TRBD2 (5 bases). Per germline, CDR1 GTSNPN and CDR2 SVGIG (reference sequence). Trimming left V 3 bases short and J 4 bases short, with 7 bases between. The length of the CDR3 is 12 residues. The CDR3 spells CAWSGGYNEQFF. CDR3 DNA sequence: TGTGCCTGGAGCGGCGGGTACAATGAGCAGTTCTTC.